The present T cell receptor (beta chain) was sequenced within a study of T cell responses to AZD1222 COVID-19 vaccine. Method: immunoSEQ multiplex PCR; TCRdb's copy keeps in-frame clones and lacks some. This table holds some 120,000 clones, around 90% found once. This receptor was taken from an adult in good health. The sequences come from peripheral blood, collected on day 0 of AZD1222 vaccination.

This CDR3 reads CASGGGENQPQHF. CDR3 nucleotides: TGTGCCAGCGGAGGCGGGGAGAATCAGCCCCAGCATTTT. V gene TRBV27 combines with J gene TRBJ1-5; the D is unclear. V lost 8 bases to trimming and J lost 4 bases, with 12 bases between them. CDR1 and CDR2 (germline): MNHEY, SMNVEV (reference sequence). The CDR3 consists of 13 residues.